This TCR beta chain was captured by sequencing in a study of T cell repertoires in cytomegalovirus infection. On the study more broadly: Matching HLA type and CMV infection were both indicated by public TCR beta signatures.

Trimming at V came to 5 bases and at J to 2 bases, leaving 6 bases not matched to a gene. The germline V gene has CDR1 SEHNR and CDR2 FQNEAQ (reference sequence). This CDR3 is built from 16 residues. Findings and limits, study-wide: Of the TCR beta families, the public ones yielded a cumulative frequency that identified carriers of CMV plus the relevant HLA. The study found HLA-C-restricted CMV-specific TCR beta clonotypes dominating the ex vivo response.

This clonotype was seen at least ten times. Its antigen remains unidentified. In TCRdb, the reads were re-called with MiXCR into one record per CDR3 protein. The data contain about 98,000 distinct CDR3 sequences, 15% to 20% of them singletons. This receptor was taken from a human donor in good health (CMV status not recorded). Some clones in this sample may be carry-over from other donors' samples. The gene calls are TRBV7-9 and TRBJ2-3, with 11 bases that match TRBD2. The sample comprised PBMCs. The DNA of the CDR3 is TGTGCCAGCAGCCCCCCGACTAGCGGGGACACAGATACGCAGTATTTT. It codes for CASSPPTSGDTDTQYF.